This TCR beta chain was retrieved from a study of T cells in Graves' hyperthyroidism and ophthalmopathy. The CDR3 regions of TCR beta were amplified from RNA transcripts. Using the HTBI primer set, a first-round RT-PCR was run on the TCR CDR3. TCRdb fed the multiplex PCR reads into MiXCR, producing one record per CDR3 protein. The repertoire holds some 460,000 distinct CDR3 sequences, with around 16% as singletons. Germline lookup yields CDR1 LNHNV and CDR2 YYDKDF (reference sequence). V dropped 3 bases and J dropped 3 bases, with 12 bases sitting between them. The CDR3 has 14 amino acids. Uncontrolled infection, other autoimmune disease, pregnancy or lactation excluded patients.

The chain couples TRBV15 to TRBJ2-7; D possibly corresponds to TRBD1 (6 bases). The clonotype originates from a woman aged 18-29 years with Graves' hyperthyroidism. Sequencing used blood. CDR3: CATSSRDKSYEQYF. DNA of the CDR3: TGTGCCACCAGCAGCCGGGACAAGAGCTACGAGCAGTACTTC.